The T cell receptor beta chain described here comes from a study of cytomegalovirus exposure and HLA in healthy donors. CDR3 length: 16 amino acids. The PCR used 60 Vbeta and 13 Jbeta primers. Assay: immunoSEQ multiplex PCR; the TCRdb copy retains only in-frame clones and omits some. The sample has some 150,000 clones, around 84% seen once. Sequences were obtained from PBMCs. The receptor was isolated from a young woman in good health and CMV-seronegative. This chain links TRBV21-1 with TRBJ2-1; whether TRBD2, the table's D call, matches the DNA was not checked. TRBV21-1 is a pseudogene segment. CDR3 in amino acids: CASSNGELGGSFEQFF. CDR3 bases: TGTGCCAGCAGCAACGGGGAGCTGGGCGGGAGCTTTGAGCAGTTCTTC.